The clone carrying this T cell receptor (beta chain) has just one count. What it binds is unknown. Primers: 60 Vbeta forward and 13 Jbeta reverse. Repertoires were generated with immunoSEQ multiplex PCR, while TCRdb's copy carries only in-frame clones and drops some. In the table there are about 150,000 clones, just under 70% of which are singletons. This entry belongs to a study of cytomegalovirus exposure and HLA in healthy donors. Study-wide results and caveats: High specificity and sensitivity for cytomegalovirus status were reported for the classifier.

Trimming at V came to 6 bases and at J to 13 bases, leaving 14 bases not matched to a gene. The CDR3 is 14 amino acids. The V gene's germline CDR1 is MNHEY and CDR2 SVGAGI. This sequence originates from a man in his sixties in good health and CMV-seronegative. Sequencing used PBMCs. V usage is TRBV6-5 and J usage is TRBJ2-5, with 10 bases aligning to TRBD2. The DNA for the CDR3 is TGTGCCAGCAGATCCGGGACTAGCGTCACAGGATGGTACTTC. This gives the protein CASRSGTSVTGWYF.